This T cell receptor (beta chain) emerged from a study of beta chain features in type 1 diabetes. The sequenced template was cDNA made from the entire isolated RNA. Sequenced by immunoSEQ multiplex PCR; TCRdb stores in-frame clones only, minus some. The data contain 860,000 or so clones, roughly 17% of them singletons. About this clone: The sample contains more than one DNA sequence encoding this CDR3.

The germline CDR1 and CDR2 sequences are MNHEY and SMNVEV (reference sequence). Germline trimming cut 5 bases from V and 4 bases from J; bases unmatched to any gene: 5. The CDR3 runs to 14 residues. The chain recombines TRBV27 with TRBJ2-5, with 9 bases lining up with TRBD1. The source is a woman aged 18-35 years in good health. Sample: naive CD4+ T cells from blood. CDR3 coding DNA: TGTGCCAGCAGTCTCGACAGGGGGGCAGAGACCCAGTACTTC. Its protein product is CASSLDRGAETQYF.